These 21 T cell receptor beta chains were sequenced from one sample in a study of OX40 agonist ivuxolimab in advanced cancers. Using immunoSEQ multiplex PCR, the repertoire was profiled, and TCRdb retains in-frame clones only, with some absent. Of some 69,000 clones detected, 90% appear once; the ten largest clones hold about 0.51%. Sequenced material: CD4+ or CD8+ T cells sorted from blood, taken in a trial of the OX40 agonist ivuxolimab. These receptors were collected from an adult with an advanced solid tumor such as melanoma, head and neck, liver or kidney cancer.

CDR3: CASSLGQGARQPQHF. CDR3 nucleotides: TGTGCCAGCAGCTTAGGGCAGGGGGCGCGACAGCCCCAGCATTTT. This chain links TRBV7-2 with TRBJ1-5; 8 positions match TRBD1. Per germline, CDR1 SGHTA and CDR2 FQGNSA. CDR3 length: 15 residues. Unmatched junction bases numbered 6, after V lost 1 base and J lost 7 bases.

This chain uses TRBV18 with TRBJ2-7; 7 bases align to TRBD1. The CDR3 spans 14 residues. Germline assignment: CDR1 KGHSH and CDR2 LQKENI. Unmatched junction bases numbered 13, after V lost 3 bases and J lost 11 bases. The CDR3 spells CASSPSLDRASEYF. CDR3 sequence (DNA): TGTGCCAGCTCACCCTCACTAGACAGGGCGAGTGAGTACTTC.

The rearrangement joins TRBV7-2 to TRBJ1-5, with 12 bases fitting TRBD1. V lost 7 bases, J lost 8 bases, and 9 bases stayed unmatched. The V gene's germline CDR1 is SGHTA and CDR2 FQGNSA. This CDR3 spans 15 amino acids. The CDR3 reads CASTLGTGGWEPQHF. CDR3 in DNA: TGTGCCAGCACCCTAGGGACAGGGGGCTGGGAGCCCCAGCATTTT.

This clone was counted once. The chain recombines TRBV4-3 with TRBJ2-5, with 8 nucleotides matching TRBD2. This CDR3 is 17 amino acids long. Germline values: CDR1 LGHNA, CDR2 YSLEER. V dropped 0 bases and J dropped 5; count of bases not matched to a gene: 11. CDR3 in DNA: TGCGCCAGCAGCCAAGAGGGGGTCGGGAGGGCCCGGGAGACCCAGTACTTC. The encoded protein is CASSQEGVGRARETQYF.

Here the CDR3 DNA reads TGTGCCAGCAGCTTGGCGCCTGCGGGAGCCCAAGAGACCCAGTACTTC. Translating gives CASSLAPAGAQETQYF. V gene TRBV5-4 combines with J gene TRBJ2-5; 7 bases are shared with TRBD2. With 0 bases clipped from V and 1 base from J, the junction kept 6 bases outside the gene matches. The germline gives CDR1 SGHNT, CDR2 YYREEE (reference sequence). The CDR3 runs 16 residues.

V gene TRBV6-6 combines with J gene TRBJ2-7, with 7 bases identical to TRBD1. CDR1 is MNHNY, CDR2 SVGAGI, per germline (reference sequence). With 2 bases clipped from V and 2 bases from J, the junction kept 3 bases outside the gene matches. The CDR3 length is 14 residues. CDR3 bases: TGTGCCAGCAGTTACGGACAGGCCGCCTACGAGCAGTACTTC. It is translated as CASSYGQAAYEQYF.

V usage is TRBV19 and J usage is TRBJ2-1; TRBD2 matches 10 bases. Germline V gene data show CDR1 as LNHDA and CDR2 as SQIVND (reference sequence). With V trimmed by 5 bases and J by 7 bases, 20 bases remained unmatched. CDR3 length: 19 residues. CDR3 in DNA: TGTGCCAGTAGTCCGAATGAACTCTCTAGCGGGAGCGGGGGGAATGAGCAGTTCTTC. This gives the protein CASSPNELSSGSGGNEQFF.

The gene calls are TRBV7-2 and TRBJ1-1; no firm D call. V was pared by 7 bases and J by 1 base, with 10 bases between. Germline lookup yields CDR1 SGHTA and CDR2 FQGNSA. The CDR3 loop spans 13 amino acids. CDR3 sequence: CASTSDPNTEAFF. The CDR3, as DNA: TGTGCCAGCACCTCGGACCCGAACACTGAAGCTTTCTTT.

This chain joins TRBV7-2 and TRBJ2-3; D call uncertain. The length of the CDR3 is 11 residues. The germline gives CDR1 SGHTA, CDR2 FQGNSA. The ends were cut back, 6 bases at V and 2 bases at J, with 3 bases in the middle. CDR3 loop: CASRSTDTQYF. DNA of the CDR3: TGTGCCAGCAGATCCACAGATACGCAGTATTTT.

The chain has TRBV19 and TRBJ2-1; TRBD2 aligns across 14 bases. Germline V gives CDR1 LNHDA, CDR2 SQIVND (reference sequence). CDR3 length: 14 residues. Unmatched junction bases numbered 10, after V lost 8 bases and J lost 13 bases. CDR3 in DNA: TGTGCCAGTGGGTCGACTAGCGGGAGGGTAAAACAGTTCTTC. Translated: CASGSTSGRVKQFF.

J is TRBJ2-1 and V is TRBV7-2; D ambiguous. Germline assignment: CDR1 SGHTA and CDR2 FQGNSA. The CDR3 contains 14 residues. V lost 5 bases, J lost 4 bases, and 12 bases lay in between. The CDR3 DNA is TGTGCCAGCAGCCTGGGCGCTCCATACAATGAGCAGTTCTTC. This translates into CASSLGAPYNEQFF.

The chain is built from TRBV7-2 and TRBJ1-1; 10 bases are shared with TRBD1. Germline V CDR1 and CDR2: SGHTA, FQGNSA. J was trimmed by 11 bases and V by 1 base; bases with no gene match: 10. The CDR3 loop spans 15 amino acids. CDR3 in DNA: TGTGCCAGCAGCTTAGTAGGGGGACAGGGGAGACGGGCTTTCTTT. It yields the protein CASSLVGGQGRRAFF.

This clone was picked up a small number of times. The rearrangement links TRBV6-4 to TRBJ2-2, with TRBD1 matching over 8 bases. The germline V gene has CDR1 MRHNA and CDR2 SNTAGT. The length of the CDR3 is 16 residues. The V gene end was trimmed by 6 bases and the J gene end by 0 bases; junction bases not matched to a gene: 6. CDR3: CASSRDRSPNTGELFF. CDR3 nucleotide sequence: TGTGCCAGCAGCCGGGACAGGAGCCCGAACACCGGGGAGCTGTTTTTT.

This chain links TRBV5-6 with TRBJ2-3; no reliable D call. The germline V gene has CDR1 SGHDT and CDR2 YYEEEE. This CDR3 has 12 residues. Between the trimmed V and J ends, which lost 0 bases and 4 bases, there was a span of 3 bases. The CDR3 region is CASSLAADTQYF. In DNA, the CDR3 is TGTGCCAGCAGCTTGGCCGCAGATACGCAGTATTTT.

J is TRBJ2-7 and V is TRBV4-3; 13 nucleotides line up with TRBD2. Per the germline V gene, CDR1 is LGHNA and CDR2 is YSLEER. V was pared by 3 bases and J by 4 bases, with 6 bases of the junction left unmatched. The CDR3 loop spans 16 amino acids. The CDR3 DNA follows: TGCGCCAGCAGCCACGAACTAGCGGGAGGGCCGTACGAGCAGTACTTC. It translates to CASSHELAGGPYEQYF.

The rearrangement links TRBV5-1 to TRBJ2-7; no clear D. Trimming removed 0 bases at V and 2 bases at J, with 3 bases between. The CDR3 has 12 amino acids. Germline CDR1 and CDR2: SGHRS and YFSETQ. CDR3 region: CASSLEPYEQYF. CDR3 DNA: TGCGCCAGCAGCTTGGAACCCTACGAGCAGTACTTC.

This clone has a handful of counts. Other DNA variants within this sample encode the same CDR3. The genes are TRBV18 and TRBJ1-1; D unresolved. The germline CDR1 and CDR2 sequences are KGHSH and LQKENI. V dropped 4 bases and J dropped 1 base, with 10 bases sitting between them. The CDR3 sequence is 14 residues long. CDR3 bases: TGTGCCAGCTCACTTCTTCGGGAGAACACTGAAGCTTTCTTT. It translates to CASSLLRENTEAFF.

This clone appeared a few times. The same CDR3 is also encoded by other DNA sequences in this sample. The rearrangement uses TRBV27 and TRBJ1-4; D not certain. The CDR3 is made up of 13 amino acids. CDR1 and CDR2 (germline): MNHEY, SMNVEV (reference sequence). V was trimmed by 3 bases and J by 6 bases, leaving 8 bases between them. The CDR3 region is CASSFSGYEKLFF. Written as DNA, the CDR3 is TGTGCCAGCAGTTTTTCGGGGTATGAAAAACTGTTTTTT.

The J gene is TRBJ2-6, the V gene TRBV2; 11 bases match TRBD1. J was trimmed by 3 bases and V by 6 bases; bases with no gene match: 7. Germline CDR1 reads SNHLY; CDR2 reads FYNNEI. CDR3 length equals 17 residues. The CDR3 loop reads CASRPGQGARGANVLTF. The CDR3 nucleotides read TGTGCCAGCAGACCCGGACAGGGGGCTCGTGGGGCCAACGTCCTGACTTTC.

The CDR3 here is CASSLVGDSYNEQFF. CDR3 nucleotide sequence: TGCGCCAGCAGCTTGGTAGGAGACTCCTACAATGAGCAGTTCTTC. The chain recombines TRBV5-1 with TRBJ2-1; the D is unclear. CDR3 length: 15 amino acids. The germline V gene encodes CDR1 SGHRS and CDR2 YFSETQ. V lost 0 bases, J lost 0 bases, and 7 bases lay in between.

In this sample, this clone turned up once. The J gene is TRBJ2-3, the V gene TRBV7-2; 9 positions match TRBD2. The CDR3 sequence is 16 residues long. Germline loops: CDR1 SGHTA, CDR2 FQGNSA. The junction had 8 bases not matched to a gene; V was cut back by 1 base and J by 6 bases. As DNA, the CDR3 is TGTGCCAGCAGCTTAGATCGGCTAGCGGGGATGGATACGCAGTATTTT. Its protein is CASSLDRLAGMDTQYF.